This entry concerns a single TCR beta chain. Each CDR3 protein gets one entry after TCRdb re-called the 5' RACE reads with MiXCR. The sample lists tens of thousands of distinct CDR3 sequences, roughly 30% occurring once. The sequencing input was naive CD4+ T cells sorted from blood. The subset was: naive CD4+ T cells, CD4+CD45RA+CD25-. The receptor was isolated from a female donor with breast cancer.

The CDR3 coding sequence is TGTGCCAGCAGCGCAACCGGGACTAGCCCATACAATGAGCAGTTCTTC. Its protein is CASSATGTSPYNEQFF. The V gene is TRBV9, the J gene TRBJ2-1, with 9 bases aligning to TRBD2. The CDR3 spans 16 residues. The ends lost 3 bases at V and 4 bases at J; junction bases unmatched: 8. CDR1 is SGDLS, CDR2 YYNGEE, per germline.